The 20 T cell receptor beta chains listed next were all sequenced from one sample in a study of immune heterogeneity within non-small cell lung tumors. A multiplex PCR containing 32 V primers and 13 J primers was used to amplify TCR beta CDR3. TCRdb passed the multiplex PCR reads through MiXCR, listing each CDR3 protein once. This table has about 20,000 distinct CDR3 sequences, about 30% appearing once. Template input was genomic DNA from bulk tumor (around 600 ng per sample). In surgery, several biopsies were collected from each primary tumor at widely spaced sites. Newly diagnosed with untreated non-small cell lung cancer, the patients underwent curative surgery. The sample comprised lung tumor tissue. Source of these receptors: a man aged 35 to 55 with non-small cell lung cancer.

In its sample, this clonotype was seen many times. The chain joins TRBV20-1 to TRBJ1-5, with D possibly TRBD1 on 5 matching bases. The CDR3 runs 12 residues. V shed 7 bases and J shed 6 bases, with 13 bases lying between them. Germline CDR1 reads DFQATT; CDR2 reads SNEGSKA (reference sequence). The CDR3 DNA reads as TGCAGTGTAGGACAAAGGGCTCAGCCCCAGCATTTT. It translates to CSVGQRAQPQHF.

Note on this clonotype: A read error is possible here, since a much larger clone lies one base away. Since the CDR3 does not end with the conserved phenylalanine or tryptophan, this likely comes from a read error. The chain uses TRBV24-1 and TRBJ1-2, with 12 bases lining up with TRBD1. CDR1 is KGHDR and CDR2 is SFDVKD in the germline V gene. The CDR3 loop spans 16 amino acids. V trimming: 4 bases; J trimming: 2 bases; junction bases outside the gene matches: 4. Written as DNA, the CDR3 is TGTGCCACCAGTGACTGGGGACAGGGGGCGAACTATGGCTACACCTCC. Encoded protein: CATSDWGQGANYGYTS.

This clonotype has a count of ten or more. The chain is built from TRBV10-3 and TRBJ2-7; 11 nucleotides agree with TRBD2. Unmatched junction bases numbered 5, after V lost 10 bases and J lost 3 bases. This CDR3 region has 13 residues. From germline, CDR1 is ENHRY and CDR2 SYGVKD. The CDR3 region is CATLAGGGYEQYF. The CDR3 coding sequence is TGTGCCACCTTAGCGGGAGGGGGCTACGAGCAGTACTTC.

This clonotype was seen only once. The CDR3 does not end in the conserved phenylalanine or tryptophan, so this is likely a read error. The genes are TRBV7-6 and TRBJ2-1, with 9 bases fitting TRBD2. The CDR3 runs 14 residues. Germline V CDR1 and CDR2: SGHVS, FNYEAQ. V gave up 0 bases and J gave up 9 bases; unmatched junction bases: 3. Here the CDR3 reads CASSLASGSTEQFS. CDR3 coding DNA: TGTGCCAGCAGCTTAGCTAGCGGGAGTACTGAGCAGTTCTCC.

The gene calls are TRBV10-3 and TRBJ1-1; D remains ambiguous. V was pared by 6 bases and J by 2 bases, with 7 bases between. Germline V gene data show CDR1 as ENHRY and CDR2 as SYGVKD. This CDR3 is 12 amino acids long. The DNA for the CDR3 is TGTGCCATCAGGAAGGGAAACACTGAAGCTTTCTTT. Translating it yields CAIRKGNTEAFF.

Ten or more counts support this clonotype. This chain connects TRBV24-1 to TRBJ1-2, with D maybe TRBD1 (5 bases). This CDR3 region has 14 residues. Trimming shortened V by 3 bases and J by 4 bases, and 11 bases separated the two germline ends. Germline V gene data show CDR1 as KGHDR and CDR2 as SFDVKD. This CDR3 reads CATSDGQGAYGYTF. CDR3 sequence (DNA): TGTGCCACCAGTGATGGCCAGGGCGCCTATGGCTACACCTTC.

In this sample, this clonotype turned up a few times. The chain couples TRBV7-9 to TRBJ2-4, with D perhaps matching TRBD2 (6 bases). Trimming stripped 0 bases from V and 9 bases from J, with 9 bases between. This CDR3 region has 13 residues. Germline V CDR1 and CDR2: SEHNR, FQNEAQ (reference sequence). The CDR3 nucleotides are TGTGCCAGCAGCTTAGCGCCCGGGGGCATTCAGTACTTC. Translating gives CASSLAPGGIQYF.

Turning to this clonotype: It may be a read error: a sequence one base away is much more abundant. The chain employs TRBV12-3 or TRBV12-4 and TRBJ1-5; 7 positions match TRBD1. The CDR3 runs 15 residues. Trimming took 6 bases from V and 0 from J; bases not matched to a gene: 5. The DNA for the CDR3 is TGTGCCAGCAGGCCGACAGGGTGTAGCAATCAGCCCCAGCATTTT. Translating gives CASRPTGCSNQPQHF.

This clonotype was seen more than once but under ten times. The rearrangement uses TRBV2 and TRBJ2-3; 9 nucleotides align to TRBD1. In germline, CDR1 is SNHLY, CDR2 FYNNEI. CDR3 length: 16 amino acids. V was clipped by 6 bases and J by 3 bases; unmatched bases: 10. The CDR3 spells CASRAGTGRGTDTQYF. The CDR3 nucleotides are TGTGCCAGCAGGGCCGGGACAGGGAGGGGGACAGATACGCAGTATTTT.

The chain recombines TRBV4-2 with TRBJ1-4, with a weak D call TRBD1 (6 bases). With 1 base removed from V and 4 bases from J, the gap between germline ends came to 16 bases. This CDR3 spans 17 amino acids. Germline V CDR1 and CDR2: LGHNA, YNFKEQ. This CDR3 is CASSQGGGSRINEKLFF. CDR3 DNA: TGTGCCAGCAGCCAAGGGGGGGGCAGTCGGATTAATGAAAAACTGTTTTTT.

The chain uses TRBV20-1 and TRBJ2-3; D remains ambiguous. Looked up from germline, CDR1 is DFQATT and CDR2 is SNEGSKA (reference sequence). The CDR3 contains 13 residues. Between the trimmed V and J ends, which lost 2 bases and 0 bases, there was a span of 6 bases. In DNA form, the CDR3 reads TGCAGTGCTAGATGGGGTAGCACAGATACGCAGTATTTT. Translated: CSARWGSTDTQYF.

In its sample, this clonotype was seen a few times. The CDR3 sequence: CASSYSGTGGGETQYF. CDR3 DNA sequence: TGTGCCAGCAGTTACTCAGGGACGGGCGGGGGGGAGACCCAGTACTTC. This chain joins TRBV6-5 and TRBJ2-5; the match to TRBD2 covers 8 bases. Germline loops: CDR1 MNHEY, CDR2 SVGAGI. The CDR3 covers 16 residues. Trimming removed 0 bases from V and 5 bases from J; junction bases left unmatched: 8.

This clonotype was recorded many times. This sequence joins TRBV12-3 or TRBV12-4 and TRBJ2-2; no firm D call. This CDR3 is 14 amino acids long. Trimming cost V 0 bases and J 4 bases, with 6 bases left between them. CDR3 coding DNA: TGTGCCAGCAGTTTAGCGATCCTCACCGGGGAGCTGTTTTTT. Its protein product is CASSLAILTGELFF.

The chain uses TRBV20-1 and TRBJ1-5, with D maybe TRBD1 (5 bases). Germline V CDR1 and CDR2: DFQATT, SNEGSKA (reference sequence). Trimming took 1 base from V and 9 from J, leaving 10 bases between them. The CDR3 has 12 residues. The CDR3 region has the DNA TGCAGTGCTAGAGTAAACCAGGGGCCCCAGCATTTT. Its protein product is CSARVNQGPQHF.

This clonotype is categorized as medium-sized. The chain uses TRBV18 and TRBJ2-7, with D possibly TRBD1 on 5 matching bases. Per the germline V gene, CDR1 is KGHSH and CDR2 is LQKENI. Trimming took 2 bases from V and 4 from J, leaving 12 bases between them. The CDR3 has 14 amino acids. Written as DNA, the CDR3 is TGTGCCAGCTCACCAGGGGCAGGTGGATACGAGCAGTACTTC. This sequence encodes CASSPGAGGYEQYF. The full variable domain, rest sourced from reference TRBV18 and TRBJ2-7, is NAGVMQNPRHLVRRRGQEARLRCSPMKGHSHVYWYRQLPEEGLKFMVYLQKENIIDESGMPKERFSAEFPKEGPSILRIQQVVRGDSAAYFCASSPGAGGYEQYFGPGTRLTVT.

In its sample, this clonotype was seen many times. The chain recombines TRBV12-5 with TRBJ2-7; 10 bases align to TRBD2. From germline, CDR1 is LGHNT and CDR2 FRNRAP. Trimming cost V 6 bases and J 12 bases; bases outside gene matches: 11. This CDR3 contains 13 residues. The CDR3 region has the DNA TGTGCTAGTGGACCAGATAGCGGGAGGTCTCTGTACTTC. Its translation: CASGPDSGRSLYF.

As to this clonotype: No conserved phenylalanine or tryptophan ends this CDR3, so it is likely a read error. The chain recombines TRBV7-6 with TRBJ2-5; TRBD2 might be the D (6 bases). The CDR3 covers 16 residues. Germline CDR1 SGHVS, CDR2 FNYEAQ. Trimming took 3 bases from V and 2 from J, leaving 16 bases between them. This CDR3 is CASSFGGMNVQETQYL. CDR3 DNA: TGTGCCAGCAGCTTCGGGGGAATGAATGTGCAAGAGACCCAGTACTTA.

The V and J genes are TRBV12-3 or TRBV12-4 and TRBJ1-2, with TRBD1 matching over 11 bases. The CDR3 consists of 16 residues. J was trimmed by 10 bases and V by 4 bases; bases with no gene match: 14. The DNA of the CDR3 is TGTGCCAGCAGTTCATCCGGGACAGGGGGAGGGGGGGTCTACACCTTC. Its translation: CASSSSGTGGGGVYTF.

This clonotype was detected a few times. This chain joins TRBV9 and TRBJ1-6; a weak D match, TRBD1 (6 bases). The CDR3 contains 14 residues. Germline V CDR1 and CDR2: SGDLS, YYNGEE. Trimming pared 3 bases from V and 5 bases from J, leaving 9 bases between. This CDR3 reads CASSAGGDNSPLHF. The CDR3, as DNA: TGTGCCAGCAGCGCTGGGGGCGATAATTCACCCCTCCACTTT.

This chain links TRBV28 with TRBJ2-7; TRBD2 agrees at 13 bases. Germline loops: CDR1 MDHEN, CDR2 SYDVKM. J lost 2 bases, V lost 5 bases, and 12 bases had no gene match. There are 18 residues in the CDR3. Here the CDR3 reads CASSLGGSGTSGTYEQYF. CDR3 sequence (DNA): TGTGCCAGCAGTCTAGGGGGGAGTGGGACTAGCGGGACCTACGAGCAGTACTTC.